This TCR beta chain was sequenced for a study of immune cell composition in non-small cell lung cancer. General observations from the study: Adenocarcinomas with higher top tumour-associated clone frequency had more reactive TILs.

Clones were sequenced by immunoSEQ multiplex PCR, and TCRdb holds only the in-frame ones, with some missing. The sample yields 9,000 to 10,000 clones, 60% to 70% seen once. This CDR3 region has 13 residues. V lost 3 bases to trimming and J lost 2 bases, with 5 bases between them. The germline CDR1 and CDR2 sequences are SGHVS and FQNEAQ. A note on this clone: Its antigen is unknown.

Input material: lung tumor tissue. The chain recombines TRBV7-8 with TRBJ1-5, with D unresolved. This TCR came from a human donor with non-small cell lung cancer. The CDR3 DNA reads TGTGCCAGCAGCTTTCTTCGCAATCAGCCCCAGCATTTT. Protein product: CASSFLRNQPQHF. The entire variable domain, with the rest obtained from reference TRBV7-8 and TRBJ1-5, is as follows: GAGVSQSPRYKVAKRGQDVALRCDPISGHVSLFWYQQALGQGPEFLTYFQNEAQLDKSGLPSDRFFAERPEGSVSTLKIQRTQQEDSAVYLCASSFLRNQPQHFGDGTRLSIL.